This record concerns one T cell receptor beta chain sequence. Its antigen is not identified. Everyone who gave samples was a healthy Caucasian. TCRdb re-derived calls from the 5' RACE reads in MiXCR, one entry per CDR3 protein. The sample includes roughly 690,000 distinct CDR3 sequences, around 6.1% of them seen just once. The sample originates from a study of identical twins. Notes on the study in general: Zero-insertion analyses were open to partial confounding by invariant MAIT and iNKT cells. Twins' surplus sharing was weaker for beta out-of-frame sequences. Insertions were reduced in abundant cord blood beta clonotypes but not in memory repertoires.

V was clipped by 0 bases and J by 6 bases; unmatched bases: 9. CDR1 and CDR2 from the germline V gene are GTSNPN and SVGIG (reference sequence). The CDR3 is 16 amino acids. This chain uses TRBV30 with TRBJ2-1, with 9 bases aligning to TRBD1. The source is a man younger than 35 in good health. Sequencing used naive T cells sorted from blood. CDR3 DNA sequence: TGTGCCTGGAGTGTTCCCGGGACAGGGCTTACCAATGAGCAGTTCTTC. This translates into CAWSVPGTGLTNEQFF.